This T cell receptor (beta chain) was captured in a study of T-cell memory formation after mild COVID-19. At the level of the study: Clustering of TCRs was largely donor specific.

The CDR3 contains 18 residues. Germline CDR1 ENHRY, CDR2 SYGVKD. V shed 7 bases and J shed 0 bases, with 22 bases lying between them. TCRdb used MiXCR to reprocess the 5' RACE reads, holding one entry per CDR3 protein. The sample records roughly 120,000 distinct CDR3 sequences, around a fifth being singletons. V is TRBV10-3 and J is TRBJ2-1; D may be TRBD2 (6 bases). The clonotype comes from a man aged 18 to 29 who had mild COVID-19 (a few samples of this study predate the infection). Cell type and time point are not known. Sequenced: PBMCs or a T cell subset sorted from them (not recorded which). This CDR3 reads CAIIRVGGALSSYNEQFF. In DNA, the CDR3 is TGTGCCATCATTCGTGTTGGCGGGGCCCTAAGCTCCTACAATGAGCAGTTCTTC.